This is a list of T cell receptor beta chains from one sample in a study of cytomegalovirus exposure and HLA in healthy donors. The assay was immunoSEQ multiplex PCR, and TCRdb's table has in-frame clones only and misses some. The sample includes about 150,000 clones, less than 85% of them seen just once. Input material: PBMCs. The receptors shown here come from a woman in her fifties or sixties in good health and CMV-seropositive. CDR3s include the opening cysteine and the closing phenylalanine or tryptophan. The D gene is left open where the match is weak. The listing skips clone size in some rows; elsewhere it reads once, few, many or a size class.

.	TRBJ1-1	15	TRBV5-4	.	CASSLGRQTNTEAFF	TGTGCCAGCAGCTTGGGGCGACAGACGAACACTGAAGCTTTCTTT
.	TRBJ1-2	15	TRBV2	TRBD1	CASRRGQIFFYGYTF	TGTGCCAGCAGACGGGGACAGATATTTTTCTATGGCTACACCTTC
.	TRBJ2-7	15	TRBV5-6	TRBD1	CASSTGQGRAYEQYF	TGTGCCAGCAGCACGGGACAGGGGAGGGCCTACGAGCAGTACTTC
.	TRBJ2-3	13	TRBV30	.	CAWSVSPTDTQYF	TGTGCCTGGAGTGTTAGCCCCACAGATACGCAGTATTTT
.	TRBJ2-1	17	TRBV9	TRBD2	CASSLRPGLALLDEQFF	TGTGCCAGCAGCTTAAGACCGGGACTAGCGCTTTTGGATGAGCAGTTCTTC
.	TRBJ2-7	14	TRBV25-1	TRBD1	CASSETGSSYEQYF	TGTGCCAGCAGTGAGACAGGGTCTTCCTACGAGCAGTACTTC
.	TRBJ2-3	15	TRBV13	TRBD2	CASSSNSGDTDTQYF	TGTGCCAGCAGCAGTAACAGCGGGGACACAGATACGCAGTATTTT
.	TRBJ2-5	14	TRBV6-5	.	CASSYSWFQEAQYF	TGTGCCAGCAGTTACTCTTGGTTTCAAGAGGCCCAGTACTTC
.	TRBJ1-6	13	TRBV2	.	CAGKDSYNSPLHF	TGTGCCGGGAAGGACAGCTATAATTCACCCCTCCACTTT
few	TRBJ1-6	16	TRBV10-3	.	CAISESAQGGNSPLHF	TGTGCCATCAGTGAGTCCGCGCAGGGAGGTAATTCACCCCTCCACTTT
.	TRBJ1-5	14	TRBV7-8	.	CASRRLGGNQPQHF	TGTGCCAGCAGACGCCTCGGAGGCAATCAGCCCCAGCATTTT
.	TRBJ1-2	15	TRBV4-1	.	CASSQVAGEAYGYTF	TGCGCCAGCAGCCAAGTGGCGGGGGAGGCCTATGGCTACACCTTC
.	TRBJ2-1	14	TRBV7-9	.	CASSSYSSYNEQFF	TGTGCCAGCAGCTCATATAGCTCCTACAATGAGCAGTTCTTC
.	TRBJ2-3	15	TRBV9	.	CASSPRQVRGDTQYF	TGTGCCAGCAGCCCCAGACAGGTCCGAGGAGATACGCAGTATTTT
.	TRBJ1-1	13	TRBV15	.	CATSYGVGRGAFF	TGTGCCACCAGCTATGGGGTGGGGAGGGGGGCTTTCTTT
.	TRBJ1-3	15	TRBV30	.	CAWSVSKSSGNTIYF	TGTGCCTGGAGTGTATCCAAGAGCTCTGGAAACACCATATATTTT
.	TRBJ2-1	13	TRBV9	TRBD1	CASSLVTGNEQFF	TGTGCCAGCAGCTTAGTGACAGGGAATGAGCAGTTCTTC
.	TRBJ2-1	16	TRBV14	.	CASSQEEGAIYNEQFF	TGTGCCAGCAGCCAAGAGGAGGGCGCCATCTACAATGAGCAGTTCTTC
.	TRBJ2-3	15	TRBV2	TRBD2	CASWGASGDTDTQYF	TGTGCCAGCTGGGGGGCTAGCGGGGACACAGATACGCAGTATTTT
.	TRBJ2-2	13	TRBV9	.	CASSRSGAGELFF	TGTGCCAGCAGCCGGAGCGGAGCCGGGGAGCTGTTTTTT
.	TRBJ2-2	11	TRBV20-1	.	CSARDLGELFF	TGCAGTGCTAGAGATCTAGGGGAGCTGTTTTTT
.	TRBJ2-7	15	TRBV5-4	TRBD1	CASSFQGRGIYEQYF	TGTGCCAGCAGCTTTCAGGGCAGGGGGATCTACGAGCAGTACTTC
.	TRBJ2-7	12	TRBV5-6	.	CASSQGSYEQYF	TGTGCCAGCAGCCAAGGGAGTTACGAGCAGTACTTC
.	TRBJ1-4	13	TRBV7-9	.	CASSQGRSEKLFF	TGTGCCAGCAGTCAGGGTCGGAGTGAAAAACTGTTTTTT
.	TRBJ2-3	16	TRBV11-2	TRBD2	CASSLGQGGFTDTQYF	TGTGCCAGCAGCTTAGGTCAGGGAGGGTTCACAGATACGCAGTATTTT
.	TRBJ1-1	12	TRBV11-2	.	CASSLAGTEAFF	TGTGCCAGCAGCTTAGCGGGCACTGAAGCTTTCTTT
.	TRBJ1-1	14	TRBV9	.	CASSVERGGTEAFF	TGTGCCAGCAGCGTAGAGCGGGGCGGCACTGAAGCTTTCTTT
few	TRBJ2-2	16	TRBV7-2	TRBD2	CASSATSGGGGGELFF	TGTGCCAGCAGCGCAACTAGCGGGGGGGGAGGTGGGGAGCTGTTTTTT
.	TRBJ2-7	14	TRBV19	TRBD1	CASSPGTGDYEQYF	TGTGCCAGTTCCCCCGGGACAGGGGATTACGAGCAGTACTTC
few	TRBJ2-4	13	TRBV6-5	TRBD1	CASSYTGGNIQYF	TGTGCCAGCAGTTATACAGGGGGAAACATTCAGTACTTC
once	TRBJ2-1	16	TRBV6-5	.	CASSYSWQGNYNEQFF	TGTGCCAGCAGTTACTCGTGGCAGGGGAACTACAATGAGCAGTTCTTC
once	TRBJ2-3	17	TRBV30	TRBD2	CAWSVFGAGGITDTQYF	TGTGCCTGGAGTGTATTCGGAGCGGGGGGAATCACAGATACGCAGTATTTT
.	TRBJ1-1	12	TRBV29-1	TRBD1	CSAGTGDTEAFF	TGCAGCGCCGGGACAGGGGACACTGAAGCTTTCTTT
.	TRBJ2-1	14	TRBV7-6	.	CASSDGGPYNEQFF	TGTGCCAGCAGCGACGGGGGTCCCTACAATGAGCAGTTCTTC
few	TRBJ2-7	15	TRBV5-4	.	CASSPFGGGPSEQYF	TGTGCCAGCAGCCCATTTGGCGGGGGCCCATCCGAGCAGTACTTC
.	TRBJ2-5	12	TRBV5-4	.	CASSLGRETQYF	TGTGCCAGCAGCTTGGGTAGAGAGACCCAGTACTTC
.	TRBJ1-5	18	TRBV2	TRBD1	CASSWGMLTGTGYQPQHF	TGTGCCAGCAGTTGGGGAATGCTAACCGGGACAGGGTACCAGCCCCAGCATTTT
.	TRBJ2-5	15	TRBV7-6	.	CASSLFTGQAETQYF	TGTGCCAGCAGCTTATTCACAGGGCAAGCGGAGACCCAGTACTTC
.	TRBJ1-5	14	TRBV6-6	.	CASSYSQGKQPQHF	TGTGCCAGCAGTTACTCGCAGGGGAAGCAGCCCCAGCATTTT
.	TRBJ1-5	16	TRBV7-2	TRBD1	CASSFRGQGGNQPQHF	TGTGCCAGCAGCTTTAGGGGTCAGGGGGGCAATCAGCCCCAGCATTTT
.	TRBJ1-1	15	TRBV25-1	.	CASSAQGWGNTEAFF	TGTGCCAGCAGTGCGCAGGGATGGGGGAACACTGAAGCTTTCTTT
.	TRBJ1-2	13	TRBV5-6	.	CASSLDSNYGYTF	TGTGCCAGCAGCTTGGACAGCAACTATGGCTACACCTTC
.	TRBJ1-1	16	TRBV5-1	TRBD1	CASSSGTGALNTEAFF	TGCGCCAGCAGCTCGGGGACAGGGGCTCTGAACACTGAAGCTTTCTTT
once	TRBJ2-1	13	TRBV5-5	.	CASSLWGAHEQFF	TGTGCCAGCAGCTTGTGGGGAGCCCATGAGCAGTTCTTC
.	TRBJ2-7	13	TRBV27	.	CASSFTRVNEQYF	TGTGCCAGCAGTTTCACCCGCGTCAACGAGCAGTACTTC
once	TRBJ2-7	17	TRBV19	TRBD1	CASSILGPGTGQWEQYF	TGTGCCAGTAGTATTTTGGGTCCCGGGACAGGGCAATGGGAGCAGTACTTC
.	TRBJ2-2	12	TRBV7-9	.	CASSFISGGLFF	TGTGCCAGCAGCTTTATCTCCGGGGGGCTGTTTTTT
.	TRBJ1-5	16	TRBV19	.	CASSILRGRSNQPQHF	TGTGCCAGTAGTATCCTGCGGGGGCGAAGCAATCAGCCCCAGCATTTT
.	TRBJ2-7	15	TRBV19	TRBD1	CASSIATGVLYEQYF	TGTGCCAGTAGTATAGCGACAGGGGTCCTCTACGAGCAGTACTTC
.	TRBJ2-6	19	TRBV7-9	TRBD1	CASSTTTGAILSGANVLTF	TGTGCCAGCAGCACAACAACAGGGGCCATCCTCTCTGGGGCCAACGTCCTGACTTTC
.	TRBJ1-4	14	TRBV9	.	CASSHGGLGEKLFF	TGTGCCAGCAGCCACGGAGGGCTGGGGGAAAAACTGTTTTTT
.	TRBJ1-2	15	TRBV18	TRBD1	CASSQDRASNYGYTF	TGTGCCAGCTCCCAGGACAGGGCGTCGAACTATGGCTACACCTTC